This T cell receptor (beta chain) was sequenced during a study of blood T cell repertoires in COVID-19. Germline lookup yields CDR1 WNHNN and CDR2 SYGVQD (reference sequence). The CDR3 length is 16 residues. J lost 0 bases, V lost 6 bases, and 6 bases had no gene match. Method: immunoSEQ multiplex PCR; TCRdb's copy keeps in-frame clones and lacks some. The sample records over 45,000 clones, about 90% being singletons. This chain uses TRBV10-1 with TRBJ1-5; TRBD1 agrees at 9 bases. Sequencing was done on a sample of peripheral blood. The TCR was taken from an elderly man in a cohort sampled during active COVID-19. CDR3 in amino acids: CASSSRQGGSNQPQHF. The CDR3 DNA reads as TGCGCCAGCAGCTCTAGACAGGGGGGTAGCAATCAGCCCCAGCATTTT.